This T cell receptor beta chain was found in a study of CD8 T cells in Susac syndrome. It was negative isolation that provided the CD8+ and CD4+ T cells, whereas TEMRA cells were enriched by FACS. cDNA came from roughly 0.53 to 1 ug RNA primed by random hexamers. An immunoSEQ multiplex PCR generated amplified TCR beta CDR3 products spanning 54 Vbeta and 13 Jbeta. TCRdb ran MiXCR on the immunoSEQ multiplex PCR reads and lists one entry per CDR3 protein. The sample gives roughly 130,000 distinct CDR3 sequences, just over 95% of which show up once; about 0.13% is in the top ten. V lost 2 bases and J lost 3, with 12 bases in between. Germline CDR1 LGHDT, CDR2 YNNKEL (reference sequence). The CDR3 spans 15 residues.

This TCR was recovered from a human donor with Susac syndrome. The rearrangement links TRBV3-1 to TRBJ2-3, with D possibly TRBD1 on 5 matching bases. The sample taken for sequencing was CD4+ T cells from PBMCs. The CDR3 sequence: CASSQQGLKTDTQYF. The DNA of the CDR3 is TGTGCCAGCAGCCAACAGGGCTTAAAGACAGATACGCAGTATTTT.